This TCR beta chain was identified during a study of blood T cell repertoires in COVID-19 (dated by TCRdb to 2018 to 2020). Study-level background: Samples covering the acute and convalescent phases of COVID-19 were provided by collaborators in the United States, Italy and Spain. Where available, HLA class I and class II types were taken from metadata supplied by the sample provider and were not determined by assay-based typing. The dataset comprised deeply sampled blood TCRbeta repertoires from subjects exposed to, actively infected with, or recovered from COVID-19. A de-identified subject ID, COVID-19 status, age in years and sex were almost always included in the sample metadata. The material from the prospective study consisted of cDNA or gDNA derived from T cells, B-cell-depleted T cells, or PBMCs. Samples came from the ongoing ImmuneRACE study (first 160 participants) plus 1,254 subjects from 6 global collaborators. The repertoires were made available in a free public database intended to serve as a resource for research on the immune response to SARS-CoV-2.

Including the terminal cysteine and phenylalanine, the CDR3 comprises 14 residues. Only the CDR3 region is kept as DNA, spanning 42 bases read in frame from base 1. Reading the germline V gene gives CDR1 KGHDR and CDR2 SFDVKD. V drops 4 bases and J drops 3 bases, leaving 11 bases in between. Collaborating institutions collected whole blood in K2EDTA tubes following their own protocols. For TCRbeta analysis, collaborators shipped samples as frozen whole blood, isolated PBMCs, or DNA extracted from either of those sample types. TCRbeta CDR3 regions were amplified from genomic DNA by means of the immunoSEQ Assay, a bias-controlled multiplex PCR. The source study handled its data this way. Within the assay, amplification of reference gene primers was used to estimate how many nucleated cells each sample contained. Sequence reads were collapsed and filtered to measure the absolute abundance of every unique TCRbeta CDR3 rearrangement. Productive Simpson clonality was computed per sample as the square root of Simpson's diversity index over productive rearrangements. TCRdb retrieved this table from immuneACCESS and kept in-frame rearrangements only. Not all clones are present; in checked studies, unresolved V genes account for under half, and no reason is known for the remainder. The D gene and trimming were derived from the DNA, and the V and J assignments and clone size from that table. The sample table contains tens of thousands of clones; only one count was recorded for 86% of them. Jointly, the top ten make up roughly 8.8% of the sample.

As concerns this clone: Its binding antigen is unknown. Per-base quality was not reported, and no clone a single base away is much larger than it.

Results the study describes overall, beyond this receptor: Clinical and demographic metadata were provided uncurated, with the amount varying by source and participant.

Sequenced input: peripheral blood. This TCR was recovered from a man younger than 45 with acute or convalescent COVID-19. This chain joins TRBV24-1 to TRBJ1-2; the D segment cannot be called with confidence. CDR3 reads: CATSDLTHDYGYTF. The DNA is as follows: TGTGCCACCAGTGACTTAACACATGACTATGGCTACACCTTC.